Below, one T cell receptor beta chain is given with its context. No antigen is known for it. The investigators split CD4+ cells into a CD45RA+ naive subset and a CD45RA-negative memory subset. This sample was included in a study of shared clonotypes between healthy human individuals. Study-level findings and limits: A handful of donors shared 5% to 5.5% of their naive CD4 clonotypes.

From germline, CDR1 is LNHDA and CDR2 SQIVND (reference sequence). Trimming removed 6 bases from V and 5 bases from J, with 14 bases in between. The CDR3 is made up of 13 amino acids. Genomic DNA per cell subset filled all wells of several immunoSEQ plates. In the authors' methods: Junction-only sequences without quality scores were provided by ImmunoSEQ, so filtering was different. Assay used: immunoSEQ multiplex PCR; TCRdb lists only in-frame clones, some missing. That table supplies the V and J calls and clone size; D and trimming were determined from the DNA. The sample shows over a million clones, 75% to 85% of them seen only once.

The receptor was isolated from a man between 18 and 29 years old in good health. Some clones in this sample may be carry-over from other donors' samples. The source material was memory CD4+ T cells from PBMCs. Specified subset: CD45RA-negative fraction. This chain uses TRBV19 with TRBJ2-7; D is perhaps TRBD2 (6 bases). The CDR3 spells CASRTDGSDEQYF. CDR3 sequence (DNA): TGTGCCAGTAGGACCGACGGGAGCGACGAGCAGTACTTC.